The clone carrying this TCR beta chain has a handful of counts. The germline gives CDR1 GTSNPN, CDR2 SVGIG (reference sequence). Trimming pared 1 base from V and 8 bases from J, leaving 18 bases between. CDR3 length: 16 amino acids. The entry originates in a study of T cells in Graves' hyperthyroidism and ophthalmopathy. Extraction of PBMCs used roughly 9.6 ml of fresh peripheral blood. The CDR3 regions of TCR beta were amplified from RNA transcripts. In the first-round RT-PCR of the TCR CDR3, the HTBI primer set was used. Via MiXCR, TCRdb re-called the multiplex PCR reads, giving one row per CDR3 protein. The table has about 530,000 distinct CDR3 sequences, 15% to 20% seen once.

The source of this sequence is a young woman with Graves' ophthalmopathy. The sequenced material came from blood. The rearrangement joins TRBV30 to TRBJ1-6; no definite D call. The DNA of the CDR3 is TGTGCCTGGAGTGCCCCCCGAACATCGGTCGATTCACCCCTCCACTTT. This translates into CAWSAPRTSVDSPLHF.